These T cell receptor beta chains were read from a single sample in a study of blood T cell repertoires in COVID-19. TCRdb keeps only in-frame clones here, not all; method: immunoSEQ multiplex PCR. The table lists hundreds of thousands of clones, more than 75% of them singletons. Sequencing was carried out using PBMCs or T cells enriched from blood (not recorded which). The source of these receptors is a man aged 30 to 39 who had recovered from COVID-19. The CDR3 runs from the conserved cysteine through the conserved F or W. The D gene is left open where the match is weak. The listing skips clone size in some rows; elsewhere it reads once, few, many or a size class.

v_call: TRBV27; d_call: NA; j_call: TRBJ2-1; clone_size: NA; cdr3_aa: CASSLLYASSYNEQFF; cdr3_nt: TGTGCCAGCAGTCTTCTGTACGCGAGCTCCTACAATGAGCAGTTCTTC
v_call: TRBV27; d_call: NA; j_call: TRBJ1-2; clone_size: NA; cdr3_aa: CATHRATYGYTF; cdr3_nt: TGTGCCACCCACAGGGCCACCTATGGCTACACCTTC
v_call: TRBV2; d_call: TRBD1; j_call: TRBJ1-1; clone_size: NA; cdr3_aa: CASSGDRGKEAFF; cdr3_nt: TGTGCCAGCAGTGGGGACAGGGGGAAGGAAGCTTTCTTT
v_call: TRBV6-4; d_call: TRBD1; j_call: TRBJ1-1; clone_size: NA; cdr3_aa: CASQAGGRTEAFF; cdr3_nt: TGTGCCAGCCAAGCAGGGGGCCGGACTGAAGCTTTCTTT
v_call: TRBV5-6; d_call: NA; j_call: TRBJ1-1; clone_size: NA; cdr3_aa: CASSFLGRENTEAFF; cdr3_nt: TGTGCCAGCAGCTTCCTCGGACGGGAGAACACTGAAGCTTTCTTT
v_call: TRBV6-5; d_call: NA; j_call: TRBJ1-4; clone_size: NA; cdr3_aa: CASSRGGDYEKLFF; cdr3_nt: TGTGCCAGCAGTCGAGGGGGGGATTATGAAAAACTGTTTTTT
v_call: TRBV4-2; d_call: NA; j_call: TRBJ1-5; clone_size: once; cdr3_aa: CASSQVDSRNQPQHF; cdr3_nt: TGTGCCAGCAGCCAAGTGGACAGTCGCAATCAGCCCCAGCATTTT
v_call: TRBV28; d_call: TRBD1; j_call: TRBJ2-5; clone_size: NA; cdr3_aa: CASSSRPTGGKTQYF; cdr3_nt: TGTGCCAGCAGTTCCCGTCCGACAGGGGGGAAGACCCAGTACTTC
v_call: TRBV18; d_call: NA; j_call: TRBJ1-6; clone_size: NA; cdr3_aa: CASSPPGLKLTSPLHF; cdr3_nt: TGTGCCAGCTCACCTCCGGGACTAAAATTAACTTCACCCCTCCACTTT
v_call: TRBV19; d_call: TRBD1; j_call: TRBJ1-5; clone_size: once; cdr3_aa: CASTIRTGVSNQPQHF; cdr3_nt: TGTGCCAGTACCATCAGGACAGGGGTTAGCAATCAGCCCCAGCATTTT
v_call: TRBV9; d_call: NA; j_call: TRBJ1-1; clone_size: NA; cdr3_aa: CASSAGTGGQETEAFF; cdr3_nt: TGTGCCAGCAGCGCCGGTACCGGAGGGCAGGAGACTGAAGCTTTCTTT
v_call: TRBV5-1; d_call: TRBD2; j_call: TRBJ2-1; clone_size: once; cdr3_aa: CASSLTGLAPQGEQFF; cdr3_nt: TGCGCCAGCAGCTTGACGGGACTAGCGCCTCAGGGTGAGCAGTTCTTC
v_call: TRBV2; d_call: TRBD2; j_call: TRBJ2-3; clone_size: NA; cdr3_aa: CASNGGLAGGATDTQYF; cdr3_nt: TGTGCCAGCAATGGAGGGCTAGCGGGCGGGGCCACAGATACGCAGTATTTT
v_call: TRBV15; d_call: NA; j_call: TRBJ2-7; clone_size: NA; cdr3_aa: CATSRDRYEQYF; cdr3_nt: TGTGCCACCAGCAGAGATCGGTACGAGCAGTACTTC
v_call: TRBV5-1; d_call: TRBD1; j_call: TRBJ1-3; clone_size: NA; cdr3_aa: CASSLAQDRGAGNTIYF; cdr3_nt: TGCGCCAGCAGCTTGGCCCAGGACAGGGGGGCTGGAAACACCATATATTTT
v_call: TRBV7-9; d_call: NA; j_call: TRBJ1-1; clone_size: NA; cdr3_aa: CASSRTGPVTEAFF; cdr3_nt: TGTGCCAGCAGCCGTACAGGGCCTGTCACTGAAGCTTTCTTT
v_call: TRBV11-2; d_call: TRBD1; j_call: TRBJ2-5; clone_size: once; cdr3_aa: CASSRDRVSQYF; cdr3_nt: TGTGCCAGCAGCCGGGACAGGGTTTCCCAGTACTTC
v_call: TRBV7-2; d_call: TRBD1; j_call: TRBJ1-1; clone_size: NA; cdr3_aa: CASSLVFGDRGPDPEAFF; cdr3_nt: TGTGCCAGCAGCTTAGTGTTTGGGGACAGGGGCCCTGATCCTGAAGCTTTCTTT
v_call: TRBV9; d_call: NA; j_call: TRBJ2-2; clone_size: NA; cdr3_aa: CASSQGTITGELFF; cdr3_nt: TGTGCCAGCAGCCAGGGGACTATCACCGGGGAGCTGTTTTTT
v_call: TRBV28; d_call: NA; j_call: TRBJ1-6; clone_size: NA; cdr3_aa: CASSLYRATNSPLHF; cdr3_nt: TGTGCCAGCAGTCTCTACAGGGCGACCAATTCACCCCTCCACTTT
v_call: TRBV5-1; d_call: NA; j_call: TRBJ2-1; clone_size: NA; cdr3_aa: CASSQQTGPEQFF; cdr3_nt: TGCGCCAGCAGCCAACAGACAGGCCCCGAGCAGTTCTTC
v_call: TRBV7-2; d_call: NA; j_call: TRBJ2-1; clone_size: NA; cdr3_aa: CASSPTPSYNEQFF; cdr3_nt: TGTGCCAGCAGCCCCACTCCCTCCTACAATGAGCAGTTCTTC
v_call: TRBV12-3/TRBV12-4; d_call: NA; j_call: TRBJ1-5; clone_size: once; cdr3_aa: CASSRTENQPQHF; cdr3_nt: TGTGCCAGCAGCCGAACCGAGAATCAGCCCCAGCATTTT
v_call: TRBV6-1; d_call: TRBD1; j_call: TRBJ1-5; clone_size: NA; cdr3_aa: CASSEVGTGNQPQHF; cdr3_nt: TGTGCCAGCAGTGAAGTGGGGACAGGCAATCAGCCCCAGCATTTT
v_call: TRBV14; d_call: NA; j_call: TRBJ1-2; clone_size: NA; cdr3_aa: CASSQDQVRTLYGYTF; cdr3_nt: TGTGCCAGCAGCCAAGATCAAGTGCGGACTCTCTATGGCTACACCTTC
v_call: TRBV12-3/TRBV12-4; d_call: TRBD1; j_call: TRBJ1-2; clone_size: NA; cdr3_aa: CASRLTGHYGYTF; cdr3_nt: TGTGCCAGCAGACTGACAGGGCACTATGGCTACACCTTC
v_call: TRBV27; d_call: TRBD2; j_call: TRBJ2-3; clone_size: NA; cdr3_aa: CASRRTSGGTDTQYF; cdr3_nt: TGTGCCAGCAGGAGAACTAGCGGGGGCACAGATACGCAGTATTTT
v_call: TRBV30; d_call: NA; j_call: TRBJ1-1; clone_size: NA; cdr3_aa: CAWSLTVNTEAFF; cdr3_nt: TGTGCCTGGAGCCTGACAGTGAACACTGAAGCTTTCTTT
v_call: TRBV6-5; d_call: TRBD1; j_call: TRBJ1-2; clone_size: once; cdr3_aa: CASRTGQEYGYTF; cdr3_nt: TGTGCCAGCAGGACGGGACAGGAGTATGGCTACACCTTC
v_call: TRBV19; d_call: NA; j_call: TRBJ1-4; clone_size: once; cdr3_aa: CASSSKGQRTNEKLFF; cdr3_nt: TGTGCCAGTAGTTCTAAGGGGCAGCGAACTAATGAAAAACTGTTTTTT
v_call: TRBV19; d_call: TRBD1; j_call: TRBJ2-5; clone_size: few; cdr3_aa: CASRRQGQETQYF; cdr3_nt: TGTGCCAGTAGGAGACAGGGCCAAGAGACCCAGTACTTC
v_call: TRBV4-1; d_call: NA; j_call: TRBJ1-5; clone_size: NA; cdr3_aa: CASSPRGGSNQPQHF; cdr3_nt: TGCGCCAGCAGCCCGCGGGGTGGGAGCAATCAGCCCCAGCATTTT
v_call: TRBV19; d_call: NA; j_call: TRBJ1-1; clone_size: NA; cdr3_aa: CASSMPLGWGNTEAFF; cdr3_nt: TGTGCCAGTAGTATGCCCCTCGGATGGGGCAACACTGAAGCTTTCTTT
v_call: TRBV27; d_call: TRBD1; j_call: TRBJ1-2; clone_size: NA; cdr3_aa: CASRGTVNYGYTF; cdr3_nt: TGTGCCAGCAGAGGGACAGTAAACTATGGCTACACCTTC
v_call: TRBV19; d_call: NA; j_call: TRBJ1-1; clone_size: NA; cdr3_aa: CASSKRGWSTEAFF; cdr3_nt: TGTGCCAGTAGTAAAAGGGGGTGGAGCACTGAAGCTTTCTTT
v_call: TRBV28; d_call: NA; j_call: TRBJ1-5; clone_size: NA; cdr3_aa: CASSLATQPQHF; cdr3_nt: TGTGCCAGCAGTTTAGCTACCCAGCCCCAGCATTTT
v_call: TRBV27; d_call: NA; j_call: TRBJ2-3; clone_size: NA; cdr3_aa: CASSSLGLRDNTDTQYF; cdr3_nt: TGTGCCAGCAGTTCCTTGGGTCTTAGAGACAACACAGATACGCAGTATTTT
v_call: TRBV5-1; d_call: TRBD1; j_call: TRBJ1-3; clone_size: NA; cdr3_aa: CASSLDGTGGGNTIYF; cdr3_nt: TGCGCCAGCAGCTTGGATGGGACAGGCGGTGGAAACACCATATATTTT
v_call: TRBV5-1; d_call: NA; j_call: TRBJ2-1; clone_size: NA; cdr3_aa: CASSIRVGGLNNEQFF; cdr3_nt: TGCGCCAGCAGCATAAGGGTCGGGGGATTAAACAATGAGCAGTTCTTC
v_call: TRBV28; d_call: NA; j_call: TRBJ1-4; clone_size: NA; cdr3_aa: CASSLYRGATNEKLFF; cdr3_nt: TGTGCCAGCAGTTTATACCGAGGTGCAACTAATGAAAAACTGTTTTTT
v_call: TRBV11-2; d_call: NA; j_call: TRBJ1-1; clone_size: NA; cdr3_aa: CASRHFSKGGRLGASEAFF; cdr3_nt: TGTGCCAGCAGGCACTTCTCGAAGGGGGGGCGCCTGGGGGCATCCGAAGCTTTCTTT
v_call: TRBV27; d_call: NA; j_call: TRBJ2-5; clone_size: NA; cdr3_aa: CASSSPPRGNQYF; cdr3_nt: TGTGCCAGCAGTTCCCCCCCAAGGGGGAACCAGTACTTC
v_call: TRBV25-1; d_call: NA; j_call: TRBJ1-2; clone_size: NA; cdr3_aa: CASSETRSYGYTF; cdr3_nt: TGTGCCAGCAGTGAAACCAGATCCTATGGCTACACCTTC
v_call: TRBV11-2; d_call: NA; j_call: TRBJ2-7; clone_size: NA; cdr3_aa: CASSLPLREKNEQYF; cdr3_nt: TGTGCCAGCAGCTTGCCTTTGAGGGAGAAAAACGAGCAGTACTTC
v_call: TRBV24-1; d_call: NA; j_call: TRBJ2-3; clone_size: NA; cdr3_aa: CATSDFQGDTQYF; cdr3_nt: TGTGCCACCAGTGATTTTCAGGGGGATACGCAGTATTTT
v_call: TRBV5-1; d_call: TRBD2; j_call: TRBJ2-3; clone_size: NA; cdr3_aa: CASSAAGGASTDTQYF; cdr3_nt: TGCGCCAGCAGCGCAGCGGGAGGGGCAAGCACAGATACGCAGTATTTT
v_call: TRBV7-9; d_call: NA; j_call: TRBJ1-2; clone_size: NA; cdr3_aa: CASSSGNYGYTF; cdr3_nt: TGTGCCAGCAGCTCAGGGAACTATGGCTACACCTTC
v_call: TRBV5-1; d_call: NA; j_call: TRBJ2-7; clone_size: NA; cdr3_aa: CASSLGTAIYEQYF; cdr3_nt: TGCGCCAGCAGCTTGGGGACTGCCATCTACGAGCAGTACTTC
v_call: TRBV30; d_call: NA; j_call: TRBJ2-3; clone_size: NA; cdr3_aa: CAWSLESAHTQYF; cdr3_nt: TGTGCCTGGAGCCTAGAGTCCGCCCATACGCAGTATTTT
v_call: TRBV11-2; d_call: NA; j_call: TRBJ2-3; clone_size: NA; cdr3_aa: CASSSPGGERLPYTQYF; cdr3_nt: TGTGCCAGCAGCTCCCCGGGGGGCGAGCGGCTCCCGTATACGCAGTATTTT
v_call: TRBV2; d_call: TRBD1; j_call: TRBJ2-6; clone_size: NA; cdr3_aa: CASSEGQGGSGANVLTF; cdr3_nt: TGTGCCAGCAGTGAAGGACAGGGTGGCTCTGGGGCCAACGTCCTGACTTTC
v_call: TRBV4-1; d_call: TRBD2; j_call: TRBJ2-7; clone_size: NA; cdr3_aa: CASSQETSGRGYPYEQYF; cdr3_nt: TGCGCCAGCAGCCAGGAGACTAGCGGGAGGGGCTACCCCTACGAGCAGTACTTC
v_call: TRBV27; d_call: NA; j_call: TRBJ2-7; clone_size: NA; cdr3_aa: CASSPLYRAVFSYEQYF; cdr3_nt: TGTGCCAGCAGTCCTTTATACAGGGCGGTGTTCTCCTACGAGCAGTACTTC
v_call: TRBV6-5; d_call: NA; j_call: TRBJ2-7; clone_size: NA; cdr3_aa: CASSFGQSYEQYF; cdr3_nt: TGTGCCAGCAGTTTTGGACAGTCCTACGAGCAGTACTTC
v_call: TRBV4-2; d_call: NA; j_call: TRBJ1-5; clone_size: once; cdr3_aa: CASSQVSVNQPQHF; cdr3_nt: TGTGCCAGCAGCCAAGTGTCGGTAAATCAGCCCCAGCATTTT
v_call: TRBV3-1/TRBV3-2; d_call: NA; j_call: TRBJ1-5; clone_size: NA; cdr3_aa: CASSPPRGNQPQHF; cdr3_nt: TGTGCCAGCAGCCCCCCCCGGGGCAATCAGCCCCAGCATTTT
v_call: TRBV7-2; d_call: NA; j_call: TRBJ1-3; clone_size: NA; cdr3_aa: CASSLGGNTIYF; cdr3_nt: TGTGCCAGCAGCCTGGGCGGAAACACCATATATTTT
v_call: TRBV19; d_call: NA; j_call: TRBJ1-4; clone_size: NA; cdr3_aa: CASSIGGVYATNEKLFF; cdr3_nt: TGTGCCAGTAGTATAGGGGGGGTCTATGCAACTAATGAAAAACTGTTTTTT